This T cell receptor beta chain appears in the sequencing data of a study of OX40 agonist ivuxolimab in advanced cancers. At the level of the study: The dose-escalation cohort was around 83% male, with a mean age of approximately 61 years, ranging roughly 20 to 80. A partial response was reached by three patients: one with hepatocellular carcinoma and two with cutaneous melanoma.

Per germline, CDR1 LGHNA and CDR2 YSLEER. With 0 bases removed from V and 9 bases from J, the gap between germline ends came to 12 bases. This CDR3 is 15 amino acids long. Repertoires were generated with immunoSEQ multiplex PCR, while TCRdb's copy carries only in-frame clones and drops some. Of approximately 52,000 clones detected, around 86% appear once; the ten largest clones hold about 12%. The sequence was collected from an adult with an advanced solid tumor such as melanoma, head and neck, liver or kidney cancer. The sample here was CD4+ or CD8+ T cells sorted from blood, taken in a trial of the OX40 agonist ivuxolimab. The chain joins TRBV4-3 to TRBJ1-6; possibly TRBD1 for D (6 bases). For the CDR3, the DNA is TGCGCCAGCAGCCAAGATGAGGGGGAAAGTTCACCCCTCCACTTT. The encoded protein is CASSQDEGESSPLHF.